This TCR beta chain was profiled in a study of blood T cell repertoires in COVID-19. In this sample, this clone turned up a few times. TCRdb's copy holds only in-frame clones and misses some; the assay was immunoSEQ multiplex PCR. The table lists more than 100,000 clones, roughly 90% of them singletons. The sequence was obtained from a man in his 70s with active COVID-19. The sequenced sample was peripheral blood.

The CDR3 spells CASSDGSNQPQHF. CDR3 in DNA: TGTGCCAGTAGCGACGGGAGCAATCAGCCCCAGCATTTT. The V call is TRBV19, the J call TRBJ1-5; D is undetermined. The V and J ends lost 6 bases and 1 base respectively, with 7 bases between them. The CDR3 sequence is 13 residues long. CDR1 and CDR2 (germline): LNHDA, SQIVND (reference sequence).